Sequencing of this T cell receptor beta chain was carried out in a study of blood T cell repertoires in COVID-19. Study-level background: T cells, B-cell-depleted T cells, or PBMCs provided the cDNA or gDNA that served as material.

Original data processing: The assay estimated nucleated cells by amplifying reference gene primers. The method was immunoSEQ multiplex PCR; TCRdb's version includes in-frame clones alone and lacks a portion of them. D and trimming were read from the DNA, whereas the V and J calls and clone size are those reported in that table. The sample includes 160,000 or so clones, about 85% of them seen just once. The receptor was isolated from a man in his sixties or seventies who had recovered from COVID-19. The sequenced sample consisted of peripheral blood.

CDR3 sequence: CASSIVDGRATGELFF. The CDR3 DNA sequence: TGTGCCAGTAGTATAGTGGACGGGAGGGCTACCGGGGAGCTGTTTTTT. The V and J genes are TRBV19 and TRBJ2-2, with TRBD2 matching 8 bases. After removal of 1 base from V and 5 bases from J, the junction contained 6 bases not matched to a gene. The CDR3 totals 16 residues. CDR1 is LNHDA and CDR2 is SQIVND in the germline V gene (reference sequence).